The 8 T cell receptor beta chains given below trace back to one sample, sequenced in a study of identical twins. TCRdb reprocessed the 5' RACE reads via MiXCR and lists one record per CDR3 protein. The sample lists fewer than 250,000 distinct CDR3 sequences, approximately 8.3% occurring once. The data were also submitted as part of a second study, on yellow fever vaccine responses in identical twins.

The sequencing sample was made of memory (CD45RO+) T cells sorted from blood. Receptor source: a young woman in good health.

The chain links TRBV5-6 to TRBJ2-1; 12 positions agree with TRBD2. V lost 2 bases, J lost 0 bases, and 6 bases stayed unmatched. Germline CDR1 SGHDT, CDR2 YYEEEE. The CDR3 consists of 18 residues. The CDR3: CASSFRTSGISSYNEQFF. CDR3 nucleotides: TGTGCCAGCAGCTTCCGGACTAGCGGGATAAGCTCCTACAATGAGCAGTTCTTC.

This chain links TRBV4-1 with TRBJ2-1, with 10 bases lining up with TRBD2. V dropped 6 bases and J dropped 0; count of bases not matched to a gene: 5. The CDR3 extends over 16 amino acids. Germline loops: CDR1 MGHRA, CDR2 YSYEKL. CDR3 nucleotide sequence: TGCGCCAGCAGGCGAGCGGGAGGGAGCTCCTACAATGAGCAGTTCTTC. Protein sequence: CASRRAGGSSYNEQFF.

This chain connects TRBV6-2 or TRBV6-3 to TRBJ2-1, with D maybe TRBD2 (6 bases). This CDR3 has 17 amino acids. The V end was cut by 8 bases, the J end by 2 bases, with 22 bases between. Germline V gene lookup returns CDR1 MNHEY and CDR2 SVGEGT. This CDR3 is CASCFPVTGGTYNEQFF. The CDR3 DNA reads as TGTGCCAGCTGCTTCCCCGTAACAGGAGGGACCTACAATGAGCAGTTCTTC.

This clonotype was seen ten or more times. The chain combines TRBV5-1 with TRBJ2-3; TRBD2 agrees at 8 bases. Germline V gene data show CDR1 as SGHRS and CDR2 as YFSETQ. Trimming cost V 4 bases and J 2 bases; bases outside gene matches: 3. CDR3 length: 14 amino acids. CDR3 residues: CASSPGGPTDTQYF. The CDR3, as DNA: TGCGCCAGCAGCCCGGGGGGGCCCACAGATACGCAGTATTTT.

This clonotype was picked up one time. This CDR3 fails to terminate in the conserved phenylalanine or tryptophan, so it likely reflects a read error. The limits of the CDR3 on the DNA are not certain, so only TCRdb's listed CDR3 is given. This rearrangement joins TRBV7-2 to TRBJ2-4; the table calls TRBD1, which could not be checked here. The CDR3 length is 11 residues, termini included. Germline V gene data show CDR1 as SGHTA and CDR2 as FQGNSA. CDR3 in amino acids: CASSLVGGAEL.

At least ten counts were recorded for this clonotype. V and J are TRBV28 and TRBJ1-5; D uncertain. Germline CDR1 reads MDHEN; CDR2 reads SYDVKM. The CDR3 is made up of 12 amino acids. Trimming stripped 6 bases from V and 2 bases from J, with 5 bases between. The CDR3 bases are TGTGCCAGCAGGGGAGGCAATCAGCCCCAGCATTTT. Protein: CASRGGNQPQHF. Together with reference TRBV28 and TRBJ1-5, the CDR3 gives the full variable domain: DVKVTQSSRYLVKRTGEKVFLECVQDMDHENMFWYRQDPGLGLRLIYFSYDVKMKEKGDIPEGYSVSREKKERFSLILESASTNQTSMYLCASRGGNQPQHFGDGTRLSIL.

This chain joins TRBV7-3 and TRBJ2-3; D is uncertain. V was shortened by 1 base and J by 2 bases, with 13 bases between the two germline ends. Per germline, CDR1 SGHTA and CDR2 FQGTGA. The CDR3 runs to 16 residues. For the CDR3, the DNA is TGTGCCAGCAGCTTAAGACCCCGATCAGACACAGATACGCAGTATTTT. Protein sequence: CASSLRPRSDTDTQYF.

The chain joins TRBV20-1 to TRBJ2-6; D remains unclear. Germline-derived CDR1 and CDR2 are DFQATT and SNEGSKA (reference sequence). Trimming stripped 5 bases from V and 2 bases from J, with 7 bases between. The CDR3 runs 13 residues. The DNA of the CDR3 is TGCAGTGCTGTGCGGCCTGGGGCCAACGTCCTGACTTTC. Its protein is CSAVRPGANVLTF.